The clone carrying this T cell receptor (beta chain) was picked up a small number of times. Original processing notes: Reference gene primer amplification gave nucleated cell count estimates. Data came from immunoSEQ multiplex PCR; TCRdb stores just in-frame clones and leaves some out. That table furnishes V, J and clone size, whereas the DNA furnished D and trimming. The table has 70,000 to 85,000 clones, about 90% seen once. The entry originates in a study of blood T cell repertoires in COVID-19. Study overall: Sites in the United States, Italy and Spain provided acute and convalescent COVID-19 samples. T cells, B-cell-depleted T cells, or PBMCs supplied cDNA or gDNA.

Input material: peripheral blood. This clonotype was sampled from a woman in her 50s with active or convalescent COVID-19.

The chain's CDR3 is CASSNRDYEQYF. CDR3 DNA sequence: TGTGCCAGTAGTAACCGAGACTACGAGCAGTACTTC. The rearrangement joins TRBV19 to TRBJ2-7; D is uncertain. V shed 4 bases and J shed 3 bases, with 7 bases lying between them. The germline V gene encodes CDR1 LNHDA and CDR2 SQIVND (reference sequence). The CDR3 covers 12 residues.